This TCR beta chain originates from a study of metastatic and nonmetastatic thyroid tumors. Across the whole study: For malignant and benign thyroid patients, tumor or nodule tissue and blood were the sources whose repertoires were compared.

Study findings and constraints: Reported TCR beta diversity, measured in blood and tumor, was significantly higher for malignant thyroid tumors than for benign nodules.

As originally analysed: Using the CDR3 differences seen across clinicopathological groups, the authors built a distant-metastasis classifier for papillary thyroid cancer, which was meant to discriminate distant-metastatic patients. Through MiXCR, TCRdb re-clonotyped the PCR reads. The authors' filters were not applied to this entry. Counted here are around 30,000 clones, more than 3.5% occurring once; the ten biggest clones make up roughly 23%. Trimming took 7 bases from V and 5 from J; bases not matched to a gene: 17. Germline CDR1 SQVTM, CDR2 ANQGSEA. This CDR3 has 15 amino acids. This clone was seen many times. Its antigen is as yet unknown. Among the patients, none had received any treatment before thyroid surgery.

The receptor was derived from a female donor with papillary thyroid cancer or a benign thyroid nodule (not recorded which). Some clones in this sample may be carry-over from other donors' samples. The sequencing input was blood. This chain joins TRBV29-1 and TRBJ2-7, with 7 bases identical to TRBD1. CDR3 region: CSAETRQGRSDEQYF. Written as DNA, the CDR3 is TGCAGCGCCGAAACTCGACAGGGACGAAGCGACGAGCAGTACTTC.